The clone carrying this TCR beta chain was observed many times. The antigen remains unidentified. TCRdb passed the 5' RACE reads through MiXCR, listing each CDR3 protein once. The sample shows about 460,000 distinct CDR3 sequences, approximately 5% of them seen only once. Trimming cost V 2 bases and J 6 bases; bases outside gene matches: 3. Germline V lookup: CDR1 SGHRS, CDR2 YFSETQ. The CDR3 is made up of 14 amino acids. This entry is derived from a study of CD8 T cells in ankylosing spondylitis. Findings of the study overall: In reactive arthritis synovial fluid and blood, some motif variants had been reported before. Disease-linked clones bore a CD8+ phenotype and were relatively rare in peripheral blood. Characteristic of ankylosing spondylitis blood, it appeared, was a TCR beta motif comprising about eight highly homologous variants.

The chain is built from TRBV5-1 and TRBJ2-1; 9 bases are shared with TRBD1. Sequenced material: blood, either unsorted or a sorted T cell fraction (not recorded which). The receptor's source is a male donor with ankylosing spondylitis. CDR3 protein: CASSLQGAANEQFF. CDR3 DNA sequence: TGCGCCAGCAGCTTACAGGGGGCGGCCAATGAGCAGTTCTTC.